The text below deals with one T cell receptor (beta chain). The specificity of this receptor is unknown. Base qualities were left out, and no much larger clone turns up one base away. This sample was included in a study of identical twins (dated by TCRdb to the mid-2010s). For the wider study: The study deep-sequenced TCR alpha and beta repertoires from monozygotic twins, unrelated adults of various ages and cord blood to test whether fetal clonotypes persist. To rule out contamination, the twin experiments were replicated at different times with different library preparation protocols. Study-level results and caveats: Out-of-frame TCR alpha sequences shared between twins showed an excess of low generation-probability sequences compared with coincidental sharing between unrelated individuals. Abundant cord blood beta clonotypes carried fewer insertions; young adult naive repertoires showed a weaker similar trend, while memory repertoires showed none. In monozygotic twins, recombination models systematically underestimated out-of-frame TCR alpha sharing, but the models matched the sharing seen between unrelated individuals. Because the same donors could not be followed over many years, conclusions were based on cross-sectional statistical analysis. Invariant T cells such as MAIT and iNKT could partly confound zero-insertion analyses, though diverse VJ usage argued against this for most clonotypes. The excess sharing between twins in beta out-of-frame sequences was weaker because fewer shared sequences reduced the signal-to-noise ratio.

From cysteine to phenylalanine, the CDR3 is 14 amino acids long. The entry retains the CDR3 DNA only, 42 bases that are in frame from base 1. Reading the germline V gene (reference sequence) gives CDR1 LGHDT and CDR2 YNNKEL. V is trimmed back by 4 bases and J by 4 bases, and the junction contains 4 bases that no gene match accounts for. Only healthy Caucasian donors were included. The twin cohort comprised three pairs of female monozygotic twins, all aged about 18 to 30 years. RNA for TCR libraries was isolated from peripheral blood mononuclear cells. The method behind the library was 5' RACE. The instrument given in TCRdb is Illumina HiSeq 2000. Template switching introduced a universal primer binding site; the final cDNA contained a unique molecular identifier, enabling accurate counting of TCR cDNA molecules. First-strand cDNA for TCR alpha and beta chains was synthesized from specific primers in the conserved constant-segment region. Each cDNA library was double barcoded, with a SMART-Mk sample barcode plus Illumina barcodes, to control for contamination. TruSeq adapter sequences, together with Illumina sample barcodes, were added in two successive PCR steps. The TCR alpha and beta cDNA libraries were sequenced on the Illumina HiSeq platform using custom primers. Per the authors' processing: Raw reads were processed with MiGEC to extract unique molecular identifiers, and MiXCR was used to determine CDR3 positions. Recombination models were inferred per individual with the repgenHMM and IGoR tools using an EM algorithm. Shared clonotype analysis was performed with the tcR package in R, normalizing sharing by the product of cloneset sizes. Out-of-frame nonproductive sequences were analyzed to study raw recombination free of thymic and clonal selection effects. TCRdb passed the public sequencing reads through fastp at Q25 and MiXCR, retaining productive beta sequences. Entries are consolidated by CDR3 protein sequence, retaining the most common genes and DNA. The V and J calls come from TCRdb's annotation, not from the publication. The sample records roughly 770,000 distinct CDR3 sequences, 18% of which are singletons. The ten largest clones capture over 10% of the sample.

Separately, the same data were catalogued under a study of T cells expressing NK-cell markers. As described in the second report: Eight or nine donors provided sorted CD3+CD56+NKG2C+, CD3+CD56+NKG2C- and CD3+CD56-NKG2C+ T-cell subsets, whose TCR beta-chain repertoires were profiled. Among the eight sequenced donors, seven were HCMV-seropositive and one was HCMV-seronegative. To restrict sorting to alphabetaTCR-expressing T cells, an anti-gammadeltaTCR antibody was added in several experiments. In roughly 6 donors, the dominant CD3+CD56+NKG2C+ clonotypes ranked among the top 10 CD8+ clonotypes, making up roughly 1.0-8% of CD8+ T cells. Those dominant clonotypes were again the most abundant among CD3+CD56-NKG2C+ cells in a handful of donors, at roughly 28.3-65%. Whether the expanded NKG2C-expressing T cell clones were specific for HCMV antigens was left unclear. The study sequenced eight donors, all healthy volunteers chosen at random: three men and five women. A commercial ELISA kit detecting HCMV-specific IgG in serum was used to determine HCMV serostatus. For about 6 donors, unsorted PBMC were also used to sequence bulk peripheral blood T-cell repertoires. MIGEC handled demultiplexing of the reads and grouping by UMI, while MiTCR was used to assemble and quantify clonotypes. Only TCR cDNA sequences supported by at least two reads were kept to exclude erroneous sequences. Downstream repertoire analysis used the tcR package, and clonotypes were matched across fractions by CDR3 nucleotide sequence plus V segment. VDJmatch was used to annotate antigen specificity against VDJdb, with one amino acid substitution allowed in CDR3.

This clonotype was sampled from a woman aged 18-35 years in good health. The sequence joins TRBV3-1 to TRBJ2-3; 8 middle bases align to TRBD1. Source material: PBMCs. The sequenced DNA is TGTGCCAGCAGCCCACCACAGGGGGCAGATACGCAGTATTTT. It specifies CASSPPQGADTQYF.